Listed below are T cell receptor beta chains from one sample, sequenced in a study of cytomegalovirus exposure and HLA in healthy donors. TCRdb keeps only in-frame clones here, not all; method: immunoSEQ multiplex PCR. Of over 75,000 clones in the sample, under 80% were seen once. Sequencing input: PBMCs. These receptors came from a man aged 35 to 55 in good health and CMV-seropositive. Each CDR3 is given with its conserved first and last residue. Each record gives: J gene, clone size, V gene, D gene, CDR3 protein, CDR3 DNA. The D gene is left open where the match is weak. Clone size is shown for a subset of rows, as once, few, many or a class of expanded clone.

j_call: TRBJ1-2
clone_size: once
v_call: TRBV7-9
d_call: TRBD1
cdr3_aa: CSSSVTGEGYTF
cdr3_nt: TGTTCCAGCAGTGTAACAGGGGAAGGCTACACCTTC

j_call: TRBJ2-3
clone_size: once
v_call: TRBV18
d_call: .
cdr3_aa: CASSPPAVSTDTQYF
cdr3_nt: TGTGCCAGCTCACCACCGGCAGTGAGCACAGATACGCAGTATTTT

j_call: TRBJ2-1
clone_size: .
v_call: TRBV25-1
d_call: .
cdr3_aa: CASSELSEQFF
cdr3_nt: TGTGCCAGCAGTGAACTGAGTGAGCAGTTCTTC

j_call: TRBJ2-7
clone_size: few
v_call: TRBV6-1
d_call: TRBD2
cdr3_aa: CASSEGGLASYEQYF
cdr3_nt: TGTGCCAGCAGTGAAGGAGGACTAGCTTCCTACGAGCAGTACTTC

j_call: TRBJ1-1
clone_size: .
v_call: TRBV28
d_call: TRBD1
cdr3_aa: CASSLPPADRGPEAFF
cdr3_nt: TGTGCCAGCAGTTTACCACCCGCTGACAGGGGACCTGAAGCTTTCTTT

j_call: TRBJ2-7
clone_size: .
v_call: TRBV27
d_call: .
cdr3_aa: CASSYQGGGGSYSSYEQYF
cdr3_nt: TGTGCCAGCAGTTACCAGGGGGGCGGGGGGTCATACAGCTCCTACGAGCAGTACTTC

j_call: TRBJ2-7
clone_size: .
v_call: TRBV9
d_call: TRBD1
cdr3_aa: CASSPGTGFYEQYF
cdr3_nt: TGTGCCAGCAGCCCAGGGACAGGGTTCTACGAGCAGTACTTC

j_call: TRBJ2-6
clone_size: .
v_call: TRBV2
d_call: .
cdr3_aa: CASSVTSRVGANVLTF
cdr3_nt: TGTGCCAGCAGTGTGACGTCGAGGGTCGGGGCCAACGTCCTGACTTTC

j_call: TRBJ2-2
clone_size: .
v_call: TRBV5-1
d_call: TRBD2
cdr3_aa: CASSLELATNTGELFF
cdr3_nt: TGCGCCAGCAGCTTGGAACTAGCGACGAACACCGGGGAGCTGTTTTTT

j_call: TRBJ1-2
clone_size: once
v_call: TRBV28
d_call: .
cdr3_aa: CASSPLRAIVSGYTF
cdr3_nt: TGTGCCAGCAGCCCTCTCAGGGCGATCGTGAGTGGCTACACCTTC

j_call: TRBJ2-1
clone_size: once
v_call: TRBV10-3
d_call: TRBD1
cdr3_aa: CAITRDRAYLEQFF
cdr3_nt: TGTGCCATCACCCGGGACAGGGCGTATCTTGAGCAGTTCTTC

j_call: TRBJ2-7
clone_size: few
v_call: TRBV7-2
d_call: TRBD2
cdr3_aa: CASSLVAAGGQVDEQYF
cdr3_nt: TGTGCCAGCAGCTTAGTAGCAGCGGGGGGGCAAGTTGACGAGCAGTACTTC

j_call: TRBJ2-5
clone_size: .
v_call: TRBV27
d_call: TRBD2
cdr3_aa: CASSLVASGGETQYF
cdr3_nt: TGTGCCAGCAGTTTAGTCGCTAGCGGGGGAGAGACCCAGTACTTC

j_call: TRBJ1-2
clone_size: .
v_call: TRBV19
d_call: .
cdr3_aa: CASSPLNYGYTF
cdr3_nt: TGTGCCAGTAGTCCTTTGAACTATGGCTACACCTTC

j_call: TRBJ2-7
clone_size: few
v_call: TRBV29-1
d_call: TRBD1
cdr3_aa: CSVELSDRDSAYEQYF
cdr3_nt: TGCAGCGTTGAACTTTCGGACCGGGACAGTGCCTACGAGCAGTACTTC

j_call: TRBJ2-1
clone_size: few
v_call: TRBV7-9
d_call: TRBD1
cdr3_aa: CASSARDRERGEQFF
cdr3_nt: TGTGCCAGCAGCGCGAGGGACAGGGAGAGGGGTGAGCAGTTCTTC

j_call: TRBJ2-1
clone_size: once
v_call: TRBV7-8
d_call: TRBD2
cdr3_aa: CASSWLWVAGTYNEQFF
cdr3_nt: TGTGCCAGCAGCTGGCTCTGGGTAGCGGGGACATACAATGAGCAGTTCTTC

j_call: TRBJ1-1
clone_size: .
v_call: TRBV28
d_call: .
cdr3_aa: CASCMGRSTEAFF
cdr3_nt: TGTGCCAGCTGCATGGGGCGGTCCACTGAAGCTTTCTTT

j_call: TRBJ1-5
clone_size: few
v_call: TRBV27
d_call: .
cdr3_aa: CASRRDINQPQHF
cdr3_nt: TGTGCCAGCAGACGGGACATCAATCAGCCCCAGCATTTT

j_call: TRBJ2-3
clone_size: .
v_call: TRBV10-2
d_call: TRBD2
cdr3_aa: CASSALAETSTDTQYF
cdr3_nt: TGCGCCAGCAGTGCCCTAGCGGAAACTAGCACAGATACGCAGTATTTT

j_call: TRBJ1-5
clone_size: .
v_call: TRBV5-8
d_call: .
cdr3_aa: CASSLYTYSGQPQHF
cdr3_nt: TGTGCCAGCAGCTTGTACACTTACTCAGGGCAGCCCCAGCATTTT

j_call: TRBJ2-5
clone_size: few
v_call: TRBV6-6
d_call: TRBD2
cdr3_aa: CASSQGLAGQETQYF
cdr3_nt: TGTGCCAGCAGCCAGGGACTAGCGGGCCAAGAGACCCAGTACTTC

j_call: TRBJ2-1
clone_size: .
v_call: TRBV7-2
d_call: .
cdr3_aa: CASSFWLRGTNNEQFF
cdr3_nt: TGTGCCAGCAGCTTCTGGCTCAGGGGAACGAACAATGAGCAGTTCTTC

j_call: TRBJ2-1
clone_size: .
v_call: TRBV7-7
d_call: .
cdr3_aa: CASSRDFFNEQFF
cdr3_nt: TGTGCTAGCAGCCGTGACTTCTTCAATGAGCAGTTCTTC

j_call: TRBJ1-1
clone_size: .
v_call: TRBV7-9
d_call: .
cdr3_aa: CASSLGGTRGAFF
cdr3_nt: TGTGCCAGCAGCCTAGGAGGCACCCGCGGGGCTTTCTTT

j_call: TRBJ2-3
clone_size: .
v_call: TRBV19
d_call: .
cdr3_aa: CASSVADTQYF
cdr3_nt: TGTGCCAGTAGCGTCGCGGATACGCAGTATTTT

j_call: TRBJ2-3
clone_size: .
v_call: TRBV7-7
d_call: TRBD2
cdr3_aa: CASSPTSGKTDTQYF
cdr3_nt: TGTGCTAGCAGCCCGACTAGCGGGAAGACAGATACGCAGTATTTT

j_call: TRBJ1-2
clone_size: few
v_call: TRBV19
d_call: TRBD1
cdr3_aa: CASSAGQLYGYTF
cdr3_nt: TGTGCCAGTAGTGCGGGACAGCTCTATGGCTACACCTTC

j_call: TRBJ1-4
clone_size: .
v_call: TRBV27
d_call: .
cdr3_aa: CASSFRSGLNEKLFF
cdr3_nt: TGTGCCAGCAGTTTCCGCTCAGGGCTTAATGAAAAACTGTTTTTT

j_call: TRBJ2-5
clone_size: .
v_call: TRBV11-2
d_call: .
cdr3_aa: CASSLGWTAQETQYF
cdr3_nt: TGTGCCAGCAGCTTAGGATGGACAGCCCAAGAGACCCAGTACTTC

j_call: TRBJ1-5
clone_size: .
v_call: TRBV10-3
d_call: TRBD1
cdr3_aa: CAIRDRDTEPQHF
cdr3_nt: TGTGCCATCAGGGACAGGGATACTGAGCCCCAGCATTTT

j_call: TRBJ1-6
clone_size: once
v_call: TRBV6-5
d_call: .
cdr3_aa: CASSYSRYRNDSPLHF
cdr3_nt: TGTGCCAGCAGTTACTCGAGGTATCGAAATGATTCACCCCTCCACTTT

j_call: TRBJ2-3
clone_size: few
v_call: TRBV6-6
d_call: .
cdr3_aa: CASNSHDTDTQYF
cdr3_nt: TGTGCCAGCAACAGTCACGACACAGATACGCAGTATTTT

j_call: TRBJ2-5
clone_size: .
v_call: TRBV25-1
d_call: TRBD1
cdr3_aa: CASSEWGTGQETQYF
cdr3_nt: TGTGCCAGCAGTGAATGGGGGACAGGCCAAGAGACCCAGTACTTC

j_call: TRBJ2-1
clone_size: .
v_call: TRBV7-8
d_call: TRBD1
cdr3_aa: CASSLVGQGAHEQFF
cdr3_nt: TGTGCCAGCAGCTTAGTGGGACAGGGGGCCCATGAGCAGTTCTTC

j_call: TRBJ2-7
clone_size: .
v_call: TRBV7-2
d_call: .
cdr3_aa: CASSPTARDYEQYF
cdr3_nt: TGTGCCAGCAGCCCAACCGCTCGGGACTACGAGCAGTACTTC

j_call: TRBJ2-7
clone_size: .
v_call: TRBV4-3
d_call: TRBD2
cdr3_aa: CASSQQAGAEYEQYF
cdr3_nt: TGCGCCAGCAGCCAGCAAGCGGGAGCCGAGTACGAGCAGTACTTC

j_call: TRBJ2-7
clone_size: .
v_call: TRBV19
d_call: .
cdr3_aa: CASSIVAGSYEQYF
cdr3_nt: TGTGCCAGTAGTATAGTGGCAGGGTCCTACGAGCAGTACTTC

j_call: TRBJ2-3
clone_size: .
v_call: TRBV5-5
d_call: TRBD1
cdr3_aa: CASSRQGFRTDTQYF
cdr3_nt: TGTGCCAGCAGCCGACAGGGGTTCAGAACAGATACGCAGTATTTT

j_call: TRBJ1-2
clone_size: .
v_call: TRBV21-1
d_call: .
cdr3_aa: CASSKGTGAFLHIDYGYTF
cdr3_nt: TGTGCCAGCAGCAAAGGGACAGGGGCCTTCCTACATATTGACTATGGCTACACCTTC

j_call: TRBJ2-7
clone_size: .
v_call: TRBV4-3
d_call: .
cdr3_aa: CASSQDPSGLYEQYF
cdr3_nt: TGCGCCAGCAGCCAAGATCCCTCCGGGTTATACGAGCAGTACTTC

j_call: TRBJ2-1
clone_size: .
v_call: TRBV19
d_call: TRBD2
cdr3_aa: CASSKLAGGKTHEQFF
cdr3_nt: TGTGCCAGTAGTAAACTAGCGGGAGGCAAAACCCATGAGCAGTTCTTC

j_call: TRBJ2-3
clone_size: .
v_call: TRBV19
d_call: TRBD2
cdr3_aa: CASSIAWSGGGNTQYF
cdr3_nt: TGTGCCAGTAGTATAGCGTGGAGCGGGGGAGGAAATACGCAGTATTTT

j_call: TRBJ1-1
clone_size: .
v_call: TRBV4-1
d_call: .
cdr3_aa: CASRLGDGYTEAFF
cdr3_nt: TGCGCCAGTCGATTAGGGGATGGGTACACTGAAGCTTTCTTT

j_call: TRBJ1-1
clone_size: .
v_call: TRBV27
d_call: .
cdr3_aa: CASSLLGGMNTEAFF
cdr3_nt: TGTGCCAGCAGTTTATTGGGAGGGATGAACACTGAAGCTTTCTTT

j_call: TRBJ2-2
clone_size: .
v_call: TRBV19
d_call: .
cdr3_aa: CASSIGEGAGELFF
cdr3_nt: TGTGCCAGTAGTATAGGTGAGGGCGCCGGGGAGCTGTTTTTT

j_call: TRBJ1-2
clone_size: .
v_call: TRBV6-1
d_call: .
cdr3_aa: CASRKNSYYGYTF
cdr3_nt: TGTGCCAGCAGAAAAAACAGCTACTATGGCTACACCTTC

j_call: TRBJ1-6
clone_size: few
v_call: TRBV27
d_call: TRBD1
cdr3_aa: CASSSGQGTNSPLHF
cdr3_nt: TGTGCCAGCAGTTCCGGACAGGGCACGAATTCACCCCTCCACTTT

j_call: TRBJ2-7
clone_size: .
v_call: TRBV19
d_call: TRBD1
cdr3_aa: CASRRGQLYEQYF
cdr3_nt: TGTGCCAGTAGGAGGGGGCAGCTCTACGAGCAGTACTTC

j_call: TRBJ2-7
clone_size: .
v_call: TRBV9
d_call: TRBD2
cdr3_aa: CASSVGASGMGGYEQYF
cdr3_nt: TGTGCCAGCAGCGTAGGGGCTAGCGGGATGGGTGGTTACGAGCAGTACTTC

j_call: TRBJ2-2
clone_size: .
v_call: TRBV7-2
d_call: TRBD2
cdr3_aa: CASSLAKSGGPAGELFF
cdr3_nt: TGTGCCAGCAGCTTAGCCAAATCGGGAGGGCCCGCCGGGGAGCTGTTTTTT

j_call: TRBJ2-3
clone_size: few
v_call: TRBV4-1
d_call: TRBD1
cdr3_aa: CASFPLLRDRVLYF
cdr3_nt: TGCGCCAGCTTCCCCCTTCTCCGGGACAGGGTTCTGTATTTT

j_call: TRBJ2-3
clone_size: .
v_call: TRBV14
d_call: TRBD1
cdr3_aa: CASNRGQGYTDTQYF
cdr3_nt: TGTGCCAGCAATCGCGGACAGGGGTACACAGATACGCAGTATTTT

j_call: TRBJ2-5
clone_size: .
v_call: TRBV10-2
d_call: TRBD2
cdr3_aa: CASRGTSGGGETQYF
cdr3_nt: TGCGCCAGCAGAGGGACTAGCGGGGGAGGCGAGACCCAGTACTTC

j_call: TRBJ2-1
clone_size: .
v_call: TRBV7-2
d_call: TRBD1
cdr3_aa: CASSSRQGANSAYNEQFF
cdr3_nt: TGTGCCAGCAGCTCACGACAGGGGGCGAATTCGGCCTACAATGAGCAGTTCTTC

j_call: TRBJ2-3
clone_size: .
v_call: TRBV5-1
d_call: .
cdr3_aa: CASSYNPGASTDTQYF
cdr3_nt: TGCGCCAGCAGCTACAACCCAGGGGCTAGCACAGATACGCAGTATTTT